This TCR beta chain was obtained from a study of blood T cell repertoires in COVID-19. With 7 bases clipped from V and 3 bases from J, the junction kept 11 bases outside the gene matches. The CDR3 has 15 residues. Germline values: CDR1 SNHLY, CDR2 FYNNEI. Profiling relied on immunoSEQ multiplex PCR, and the TCRdb table lists in-frame clones only, not all of them. The sample carries tens of thousands of clones, roughly nine tenths recorded once. Sequenced sample: peripheral blood. The clonotype originates from a human donor in a cohort sampled during active COVID-19. The chain recombines TRBV2 with TRBJ1-2; TRBD1 matches 7 bases. CDR3 in DNA: TGTGCCAGCAAAACCCAAGGACAGGTGTACTATGGCTACACCTTC. Amino acid sequence: CASKTQGQVYYGYTF.